Following are 20 T cell receptor beta chains from one sample sequenced in a study of blood T cell repertoires in COVID-19. Only in-frame clones appear in the TCRdb table, and some are missing; sequencing was by immunoSEQ multiplex PCR. The sample includes around 190,000 clones, about 85% of them seen just once. The specimen was peripheral blood. The receptors originated from a woman aged 40 to 50 with COVID-19, enrolled during active disease.

The V call is TRBV7-2, the J call TRBJ1-1; D is uncertain. The CDR3 consists of 16 residues. Germline V lookup: CDR1 SGHTA, CDR2 FQGNSA. V shed 5 bases and J shed 2 bases, with 18 bases lying between them. The CDR3 DNA reads as TGTGCCAGCAGCCCGTCGCGGGGAAGTAGAAACACTGAAGCTTTCTTT. It translates to CASSPSRGSRNTEAFF.

The rearrangement uses TRBV6-5 and TRBJ1-4; 8 bases are shared with TRBD1. The CDR3 consists of 14 residues. The germline V gene has CDR1 MNHEY and CDR2 SVGAGI. The trim removed 7 bases at V and 8 bases at J, leaving 9 bases unmatched. The CDR3 nucleotides are TGTGCCAGCATAGGTTCAGGGGGCCGGGAAAAACTGTTTTTT. As protein: CASIGSGGREKLFF.

This clone was seen a few times. The genes are TRBV5-6 and TRBJ2-7, with 11 bases lining up with TRBD2. The length of the CDR3 is 17 residues. Germline V CDR1 and CDR2: SGHDT, YYEEEE. Germline trimming cut 0 bases from V and 5 bases from J; bases unmatched to any gene: 10. The CDR3 coding sequence is TGTGCCAGCAGCTTGGGTGGGCTAGCGGGAGGCAGCGACGAGCAGTACTTC. This sequence encodes CASSLGGLAGGSDEQYF.

V gene TRBV6-2 or TRBV6-3 combines with J gene TRBJ2-1, with D possibly being TRBD2 (6 bases). V was clipped by 6 bases and J by 5 bases, with 20 bases between them. Germline values: CDR1 MNHEY, CDR2 SVGEGT. The CDR3 has 16 residues. CDR3 loop: CASSPLVLARDNEQFF. CDR3 DNA sequence: TGTGCCAGCAGCCCACTGGTGCTAGCGCGGGACAATGAGCAGTTCTTC.

The chain carries TRBV5-1 and TRBJ2-5, with TRBD1 as a possible D gene (5 bases). Trimming stripped 7 bases from V and 0 bases from J, with 16 bases between. The CDR3 runs 15 residues. In germline, CDR1 is SGHRS, CDR2 YFSETQ. The CDR3 sequence is CASSTTGRDQETQYF. The CDR3 DNA is TGCGCCAGCTCTACGACGGGCAGGGACCAAGAGACCCAGTACTTC. The full variable domain, completed using reference TRBV5-1 and TRBJ2-5, is KAGVTQTPRYLIKTRGQQVTLSCSPISGHRSVSWYQQTPGQGLQFLFEYFSETQRNKGNFPGRFSGRQFSNSRSEMNVSTLELGDSALYLCASSTTGRDQETQYFGPGTRLLVL.

This chain uses TRBV14 with TRBJ1-2, with no clear D. With 0 bases removed from V and 5 bases from J, the gap between germline ends came to 13 bases. Germline V gene data show CDR1 as SGHDN and CDR2 as FVKESK. This CDR3 region has 15 residues. The CDR3 loop is CASSQEAGRWYGYTF. The CDR3 DNA reads as TGTGCCAGCAGCCAAGAAGCGGGGAGGTGGTATGGCTACACCTTC.

In this sample, this clone turned up a few times. The V gene is TRBV11-2, the J gene TRBJ2-1; possible D gene TRBD2, 6 bases. Between the trimmed V and J ends, which lost 3 bases and 15 bases, there was a span of 15 bases. Germline V gene sequence: CDR1 SGHAT, CDR2 FQNNGV. This CDR3 is 12 amino acids long. In DNA, the CDR3 is TGTGCCAGCAGCTTTCGTAGGGAGGAGGGGTTCTTC. It encodes CASSFRREEGFF.

The chain joins TRBV24-1 to TRBJ2-2, with D perhaps matching TRBD1 (6 bases). Germline loops: CDR1 KGHDR, CDR2 SFDVKD. The CDR3 length is 15 residues. Trimming left V 10 bases short and J 2 bases short, with 16 bases between. CDR3 region: CATSSGTRNTGELFF. In DNA form, the CDR3 reads TGTGCCACTTCCTCCGGGACAAGAAACACCGGGGAGCTGTTTTTT.

The chain couples TRBV7-2 to TRBJ1-4; 7 nucleotides align to TRBD1. Germline V CDR1 and CDR2: SGHTA, FQGNSA. With V trimmed by 5 bases and J by 3 bases, 6 bases remained unmatched. This CDR3 spans 15 amino acids. The chain's CDR3 is CASSEGGRANEKLFF. The CDR3 region has the DNA TGTGCCAGCAGCGAAGGGGGCAGGGCTAATGAAAAACTGTTTTTT.

This clone has only one observation. The chain uses TRBV7-9 and TRBJ1-5, with 12 bases that match TRBD1. J lost 8 bases, V lost 0 bases, and 8 bases had no gene match. CDR1 and CDR2 from the germline V gene are SEHNR and FQNEAQ (reference sequence). This CDR3 is built from 17 residues. In DNA, the CDR3 is TGTGCCAGCAGCTTAGCGTGGGACAGGGGGCGGATCGAGCCCCAGCATTTT. Its translation is CASSLAWDRGRIEPQHF.

J is TRBJ1-5 and V is TRBV30, with D perhaps matching TRBD1 (5 bases). Trimming cost V 0 bases and J 4 bases, with 7 bases left between them. From germline, CDR1 is GTSNPN and CDR2 SVGIG (reference sequence). This CDR3 is built from 13 residues. CDR3 nucleotide sequence: TGTGCCTGGAGTGTAGACAGTAATCAGCCCCAGCATTTT. This translates into CAWSVDSNQPQHF.

CDR3 sequence (DNA): TGTGCCAGCAAGGTTTCAGGGTCTGGAAACACCATATATTTT. Its translation is CASKVSGSGNTIYF. The chain is built from TRBV6-5 and TRBJ1-3, with a possible D match to TRBD1 (5 bases). Germline CDR1 is MNHEY and CDR2 is SVGAGI. The CDR3 contains 14 residues. V was clipped by 7 bases and J by 1 base, with 11 bases between them.

This clone has only one observation. The V and J genes are TRBV11-2 and TRBJ1-6, with 7 positions matching TRBD1. This CDR3 contains 14 residues. Germline V gives CDR1 SGHAT, CDR2 FQNNGV. With V trimmed by 5 bases and J by 7 bases, 5 bases remained unmatched. In nucleotides, the CDR3 is TGTGCCAGCAGCCCGACAGGGACCAATTCACCCCTCCACTTT. Amino acids: CASSPTGTNSPLHF.

This chain links TRBV19 with TRBJ1-2, with D unclear. With 0 bases removed from V and 4 bases from J, the gap between germline ends came to 6 bases. This CDR3 spans 13 amino acids. Germline V CDR1 and CDR2: LNHDA, SQIVND (reference sequence). For the CDR3, the DNA is TGTGCCAGTAGTATAGATCCCAGCTATGGCTACACCTTC. Its protein is CASSIDPSYGYTF.

J is TRBJ2-7 and V is TRBV9, with TRBD2 matching over 9 bases. The CDR3 length is 15 residues. V was pared by 7 bases and J by 3 bases, with 11 bases of the junction left unmatched. Germline CDR1 reads SGDLS; CDR2 reads YYNGEE. CDR3 residues: CASSPPSGAVYEQYF. The CDR3 DNA reads TGTGCCAGCTCCCCCCCTAGCGGGGCGGTCTACGAGCAGTACTTC.

CDR3 coding DNA: TGTGCCAGCAGCCAAGGCGGGGGGAAGTTCACCGGGGAGCTGTTTTTT. It specifies CASSQGGGKFTGELFF. The chain joins TRBV14 to TRBJ2-2; 8 nucleotides agree with TRBD2. The CDR3 runs 16 residues. V shed 1 base and J 4 bases; nucleotides not matched to a gene: 5. From germline, CDR1 is SGHDN and CDR2 FVKESK.

This clone has a single count. The chain carries TRBV19 and TRBJ1-2, with 9 bases identical to TRBD1. The CDR3 covers 14 residues. The V gene end was trimmed by 6 bases and the J gene end by 11 bases; junction bases not matched to a gene: 13. CDR1 LNHDA and CDR2 SQIVND come from the germline V gene (reference sequence). CDR3 bases: TGTGCCAGTAGCCCCCCGGGACAGGGAACCGGGTACACCTTC. Protein product: CASSPPGQGTGYTF.

This clone turned up a few times. V gene TRBV9 combines with J gene TRBJ2-7; 8 nucleotides match TRBD2. This CDR3 is built from 14 residues. J lost 2 bases, V lost 1 base, and 2 bases had no gene match. The germline V gene has CDR1 SGDLS and CDR2 YYNGEE. The DNA for the CDR3 is TGTGCCAGCAGCGTATCGGGACTAGCCTACGAGCAGTACTTC. Residues: CASSVSGLAYEQYF.

This clone was counted between two and nine times. The rearrangement uses TRBV5-1 and TRBJ1-5, with no clear D. The CDR3 has 15 residues. V lost 0 bases to trimming and J lost 7 bases, with 14 bases between them. Germline CDR1 and CDR2: SGHRS and YFSETQ. The CDR3 region has the DNA TGCGCCAGCAGCTTGGCCCCGGATTCGGAGCAGCCCCAGCATTTT. Translating gives CASSLAPDSEQPQHF.

This chain connects TRBV7-9 to TRBJ2-7; D is ambiguous. The CDR3 is made up of 19 amino acids. The germline V gene encodes CDR1 SEHNR and CDR2 FQNEAQ (reference sequence). The ends were cut back, 5 bases at V and 0 bases at J, with 26 bases in the middle. This chain's CDR3 is CASSEVLFTHQVPSYEQYF. Here the CDR3 DNA reads TGTGCCAGCAGCGAGGTGCTTTTTACTCACCAAGTCCCCTCCTACGAGCAGTACTTC. Variable domain in full (rest from reference TRBV7-9 and TRBJ2-7): DTGVSQNPRHKITKRGQNVTFRCDPISEHNRLYWYRQTLGQGPEFLTYFQNEAQLEKSRLLSDRFSAERPKGSFSTLEIQRTEQGDSAMYLCASSEVLFTHQVPSYEQYFGPGTRLTVT.